These T cell receptor beta chains were read from a single sample in a study of long-term antiretroviral therapy in people with HIV. The method was immunoSEQ multiplex PCR; TCRdb's version includes in-frame clones alone and lacks a portion of them. The sample holds tens of thousands of clones, around 85% seen once. This specimen was unsorted PBMCs, taken around 3.3 years after starting antiretroviral therapy. The receptors stem from a man aged 18 to 30 with HIV. Both conserved end residues are part of each CDR3. A D gene is named only where the DNA matches it firmly. The size of a clone is reported for some rows only, either as once, few or many, or as a class for expanded clones.

J | V | size | D | CDR3 | DNA
TRBJ1-1 | TRBV7-9 | . | . | CASSLERTEAFF | TGTGCCAGCAGCTTAGAAAGAACTGAAGCTTTCTTT
TRBJ1-5 | TRBV11-2 | . | . | CASSLEWGQPQHF | TGTGCCAGCAGCTTAGAGTGGGGTCAGCCCCAGCATTTT
TRBJ2-1 | TRBV2 | . | TRBD1 | CASSEAVAADPGQDVVQFF | TGTGCCAGCAGTGAAGCCGTTGCAGCCGACCCGGGACAGGATGTGGTGCAGTTCTTC
TRBJ1-1 | TRBV7-8 | . | . | CASSLGTRGTEAFF | TGTGCCAGCAGCTTAGGGACGAGGGGAACTGAAGCTTTCTTT
TRBJ2-2 | TRBV15 | . | TRBD2 | CATSREREDLPGELFF | TGTGCCACCAGCAGAGAACGGGAGGACCTTCCCGGGGAGCTGTTTTTT
TRBJ2-7 | TRBV16 | . | TRBD1 | CASRPTGPSYEQYF | TGTGCCAGCAGACCGACAGGGCCCTCCTACGAGCAGTACTTC
TRBJ2-7 | TRBV27 | . | TRBD2 | CASVGLAGPTEQYF | TGTGCCAGCGTCGGACTAGCGGGACCTACTGAGCAGTACTTC
TRBJ2-7 | TRBV7-2 | . | . | CASSLVYEQYF | TGTGCCAGCAGCTTAGTTTACGAGCAGTACTTC
TRBJ2-3 | TRBV4-1 | . | TRBD2 | CASSQGRGDTDTQYF | TGCGCCAGCAGCCAGGGCCGGGGGGATACAGATACGCAGTATTTT
TRBJ2-7 | TRBV7-2 | . | . | CASSLGFSYEQYF | TGTGCCAGCAGCTTAGGCTTCAGCTACGAGCAGTACTTC
TRBJ2-5 | TRBV6-1 | . | . | CASTPGPGKTQYF | TGTGCCAGCACCCCGGGCCCCGGGAAGACCCAGTACTTC
TRBJ2-6 | TRBV4-3 | . | . | CASSQEGTGTGANVLTF | TGCGCCAGCAGCCAAGAAGGGACTGGGACTGGGGCCAACGTCCTGACTTTC
TRBJ2-7 | TRBV18 | . | . | CASSPRQFRTTYEQYF | TGTGCCAGCTCACCACGTCAGTTCAGGACAACCTACGAGCAGTACTTC
TRBJ1-2 | TRBV5-4 | . | . | CASSLDGRTNYGYTF | TGTGCCAGCAGCTTGGACGGACGGACTAACTATGGCTACACCTTC
TRBJ2-7 | TRBV7-2 | . | TRBD1 | CASSPGQAFYEQYF | TGTGCCAGCAGCCCGGGACAGGCGTTCTACGAGCAGTACTTC
TRBJ1-2 | TRBV5-1 | few | TRBD1 | CASTHGGTANYGYTF | TGCGCCAGCACTCACGGCGGGACAGCTAACTATGGCTACACCTTC
TRBJ1-1 | TRBV7-9 | . | . | CASSLGGGTEAFF | TGTGCCAGCAGCTTGGGGGGGGGCACTGAAGCTTTCTTT
TRBJ1-3 | TRBV9 | . | . | CASSDKVAGNTIYF | TGTGCCAGCAGCGATAAGGTCGCTGGAAACACCATATATTTT
TRBJ1-4 | TRBV2 | . | . | CASRTATPEKLFF | TGTGCCAGCAGGACAGCCACTCCTGAAAAACTGTTTTTT
TRBJ2-1 | TRBV5-1 | few | . | CASSLDGAGLAGEQFF | TGCGCCAGCAGCTTGGACGGGGCGGGCCTAGCAGGTGAGCAGTTCTTC
TRBJ2-7 | TRBV5-6 | . | . | CASSLMGGRSYEQYF | TGTGCCAGCAGCTTAATGGGCGGTAGATCCTACGAGCAGTACTTC
TRBJ2-1 | TRBV5-1 | . | TRBD2 | CASSGLAGAGNEQFF | TGCGCCAGCAGCGGACTAGCGGGGGCCGGAAATGAGCAGTTCTTC